This record covers a single T cell receptor beta chain. Its antigen remains unidentified. Treatment reported: oral pan-JAK inhibitor, 5-10 mg twice daily. Extraction of RNA preceded its reverse transcription into cDNA, which served as the sequencing template. Produced via immunoSEQ multiplex PCR; TCRdb's table is partial and in-frame only. Found here are a few hundred thousand clones, more than 55% of them singletons; the top ten hold approximately 1.2%. CDR3 length equals 13 residues. Per the germline V gene, CDR1 is KGHSH and CDR2 is LQKENI. V dropped 2 bases and J dropped 5 bases, with 10 bases sitting between them. The data derive from a study of CD8+ T cells in alopecia areata. Study-level background: The investigators scored severity in treated patients by the percentage of affected scalp area. Study-level findings and limits: Many expanded lesional clones persisted in scalp and blood during tofacitinib treatment. Scalp clonality, together with expanded CD8+ clones among the top 100, fell significantly with tofacitinib.

The clonotype comes from a human donor with alopecia areata. V usage is TRBV18 and J usage is TRBJ2-7, with D possibly being TRBD1 (5 bases). The source material was CD4+ T cells sorted from blood, sampled at approximately week 45, from a patient treated with tofacitinib. DNA for the CDR3: TGTGCCAGCTCACCAAAACAGGCTAACGAGCAGTACTTC. Protein: CASSPKQANEQYF.